The 10 T cell receptor beta chains listed next were all sequenced from one sample in a study of T cell clones after liver transplantation. The method was immunoSEQ multiplex PCR; TCRdb's version includes in-frame clones alone and lacks a portion of them. Found here are some 60,000 clones, about 70% of them singletons; the top ten hold about 15%. Sequencing was performed on CD4+ T cells from blood, taken before liver transplant. All receptors derive from a human donor who received a liver transplant.

V is TRBV2 and J is TRBJ2-7; TRBD1 matches 10 bases. Germline V gene data show CDR1 as SNHLY and CDR2 as FYNNEI. The CDR3 loop spans 13 amino acids. V gave up 6 bases and J gave up 6 bases; unmatched junction bases: 5. CDR3 bases: TGTGCCAGCAGGCCGACAGGGGGCTTCGAGCAGTACTTC. It is translated as CASRPTGGFEQYF.

The CDR3 bases are TGCGCCAGCAGCCAAGCGGGCGGGGGGGCCTGGTATGAGCAGTTCTTC. Amino acids: CASSQAGGGAWYEQFF. The genes are TRBV4-1 and TRBJ2-1; TRBD2 matches at 9 bases. Germline V CDR1 and CDR2: MGHRA, YSYEKL. The CDR3 extends over 16 amino acids. The V and J ends lost 1 base and 8 bases, in that order; junction bases with no gene match: 9.

This chain uses TRBV7-9 with TRBJ1-6, with 9 bases identical to TRBD1. Unmatched junction bases numbered 5, after V lost 5 bases and J lost 9 bases. Germline loops: CDR1 SEHNR, CDR2 FQNEAQ (reference sequence). The CDR3 has 14 residues. The CDR3 sequence is CASSLGTGSSPLHF. The CDR3 nucleotides read TGTGCCAGCAGCCTAGGGACAGGGAGTTCACCCCTCCACTTT.

V gene TRBV28 combines with J gene TRBJ1-2; 7 bases fit TRBD1. The V gene's germline CDR1 is MDHEN and CDR2 SYDVKM. Trimming removed 6 bases from V and 5 bases from J; junction bases left unmatched: 12. The CDR3 is made up of 15 amino acids. CDR3 in DNA: TGTGCCAGCAGAGCTCAGCAGGGGGTGGGTTATGGCTACACCTTC. Translated: CASRAQQGVGYGYTF.

CDR3 loop: CASSRLARAGGGTDTQYF. The CDR3 DNA is TGTGCCAGCAGCCGCCTGGCTAGGGCAGGGGGTGGCACAGATACGCAGTATTTT. This chain links TRBV5-6 with TRBJ2-3; TRBD1 matches 7 bases. This CDR3 spans 18 amino acids. V trimming: 4 bases; J trimming: 1 base; junction bases outside the gene matches: 15. Germline-derived CDR1 and CDR2 are SGHDT and YYEEEE. The complete variable domain, with remaining parts taken from reference TRBV5-6 and TRBJ2-3, reads DAGVTQSPTHLIKTRGQQVTLRCSPKSGHDTVSWYQQALGQGPQFIFQYYEEEERQRGNFPDRFSGHQFPNYSSELNVNALLLGDSALYLCASSRLARAGGGTDTQYFGPGTRLTVL.

This clone was observed a few times. The gene calls are TRBV19 and TRBJ1-5; D might be TRBD1 (5 bases). The germline V gene has CDR1 LNHDA and CDR2 SQIVND (reference sequence). Trimming removed 7 bases at V and 3 bases at J, with 10 bases between. The CDR3 covers 13 residues. CDR3 region: CASIKGYNQPQHF. The CDR3, as DNA: TGTGCCAGTATAAAGGGGTACAATCAGCCCCAGCATTTT.

V is TRBV11-2 and J is TRBJ2-7; the D gene is possibly TRBD1 (5 bases). V dropped 5 bases and J dropped 9 bases, with 23 bases sitting between them. This CDR3 has 15 amino acids. Germline CDR1 is SGHAT and CDR2 is FQNNGV. CDR3 region: CASSLLPLGVDMQYF. In nucleotides, the CDR3 is TGTGCCAGCAGCCTGCTCCCGCTTGGGGTGGACATGCAGTACTTC.

V and J are TRBV5-5 and TRBJ1-5, with TRBD1 as a possible D gene (5 bases). The germline V and J ends were trimmed by 4 bases and 7 bases, with 15 bases remaining between them. CDR3 size: 14 residues. Germline CDR1 SGHKS, CDR2 YYEKEE (reference sequence). Written as DNA, the CDR3 is TGTGCCAGCAGCCCGTCGGGGGTACGGCAGCCCCAGCATTTT. Protein sequence: CASSPSGVRQPQHF.

The chain's CDR3 is CASCWDRGRGGYTF. DNA for the CDR3: TGTGCCAGCTGTTGGGACAGGGGGCGAGGTGGCTACACCTTC. The rearrangement links TRBV2 to TRBJ1-2; 12 bases are shared with TRBD1. Germline V gene lookup returns CDR1 SNHLY and CDR2 FYNNEI. CDR3 length: 14 amino acids. Losses at the gene ends were 8 bases for V and 7 bases for J; bases not matched to a gene: 8.

The V gene is TRBV6-1, the J gene TRBJ1-1; D is perhaps TRBD1 (5 bases). V was clipped by 11 bases and J by 1 base, with 14 bases between them. This CDR3 has 13 amino acids. Germline V gene data show CDR1 as MNHNS and CDR2 as SASEGT. The CDR3 region is CASWGRSNTEAFF. Here the CDR3 DNA reads TGTGCCTCTTGGGGCAGATCGAACACTGAAGCTTTCTTT.